A selection of T cell receptor beta chains follows, all from one sample in a study of technical replicates of blood from several donors. TCRdb's table, derived via immunoSEQ multiplex PCR, lists solely in-frame clones and lacks some. This table has under 85,000 clones, around 94% appearing once. Sequences were obtained from T cells isolated from PBMCs. Receptors were obtained from a human donor in good health. The CDR3 runs from the conserved cysteine through the conserved F or W. The D gene is left open where the match is weak. A clone size is listed for some rows: how often the clone was seen (once, few, many), or a class if it is expanded.

CDR3 DNA	CDR3 protein	J gene	D gene	V gene	CDR3 length	clone size
TGCGCCAGCAGCCAAGATACGCAGCGGAGATATGGCTACACCTTC	CASSQDTQRRYGYTF	TRBJ1-2	NA	TRBV4-3	15	NA
TGTGCCAGCAGTTACAAACTTCAGGGTCGCTATGGCTACACCTTC	CASSYKLQGRYGYTF	TRBJ1-2	NA	TRBV6-6	15	NA
TGTGCCAGCAGCTTAGCGGGCTTGGCGGGGAATGAGCAGTTCTTC	CASSLAGLAGNEQFF	TRBJ2-1	NA	TRBV11-3	15	NA
TGCGCCAGCGGGGGGACTAGCGGGAGCGAGCAGTACTTC	CASGGTSGSEQYF	TRBJ2-7	TRBD2	TRBV10-1	13	NA
TGTGCCAGCAGCTTCCGACTAGCGGGAGGGAATGAGCAGTTCTTC	CASSFRLAGGNEQFF	TRBJ2-1	TRBD2	TRBV7-3	15	NA
TGTGCCAGTAGTAGAAGCTTGTCAGGGCAGTACACTGAAGCTTTCTTT	CASSRSLSGQYTEAFF	TRBJ1-1	NA	TRBV19	16	NA
TGCGCCAGCAGCCAAGAGCAGGGGAATCAGCCCCAGCATTTT	CASSQEQGNQPQHF	TRBJ1-5	NA	TRBV4-3	14	NA
TGTGCCAGCAGCGTAGACGGGACTATATCCTACGAGCAGTACTTC	CASSVDGTISYEQYF	TRBJ2-7	TRBD2	TRBV9	15	NA
TGTGCCAGCAGCCTGGTTACATCGGGAGACAATGAGCAGTTCTTC	CASSLVTSGDNEQFF	TRBJ2-1	NA	TRBV6-5	15	NA
TGTGCCAGCAGCCCCCTGAGGACTGAAGCTTTCTTT	CASSPLRTEAFF	TRBJ1-1	NA	TRBV2	12	NA
TGTGCCAGCAGCTTGGGGGGGGTACAGCCCCAGCATTTT	CASSLGGVQPQHF	TRBJ1-5	NA	TRBV7-9	13	NA
TGTGCCAGCAGCCCCCAGGGGCGGGTGTTACACACTGAAGCTTTCTTT	CASSPQGRVLHTEAFF	TRBJ1-1	NA	TRBV2	16	NA
TGTGCCAGCAGCCAAGGACCCCAGGGGGCCTTTTTCCACGAGCAGTACTTC	CASSQGPQGAFFHEQYF	TRBJ2-7	TRBD1	TRBV14	17	few
TGTGCCAGCAGGGACAGGGTGTACGAGCAGTACTTC	CASRDRVYEQYF	TRBJ2-7	TRBD1	TRBV28	12	once
TGTGCCAGCAGTTTATGGGGGAGCGGAGGGGAGACCCAGTACTTC	CASSLWGSGGETQYF	TRBJ2-5	NA	TRBV28	15	NA
TGCGCCACTGAGGGGGTTCAGCCCCAGCATTTT	CATEGVQPQHF	TRBJ1-5	NA	TRBV10-1	11	NA
TGTGCCAGCAGCTTTGGGCAGGGCAATCAGCCCCAGCATTTT	CASSFGQGNQPQHF	TRBJ1-5	NA	TRBV5-8	14	NA